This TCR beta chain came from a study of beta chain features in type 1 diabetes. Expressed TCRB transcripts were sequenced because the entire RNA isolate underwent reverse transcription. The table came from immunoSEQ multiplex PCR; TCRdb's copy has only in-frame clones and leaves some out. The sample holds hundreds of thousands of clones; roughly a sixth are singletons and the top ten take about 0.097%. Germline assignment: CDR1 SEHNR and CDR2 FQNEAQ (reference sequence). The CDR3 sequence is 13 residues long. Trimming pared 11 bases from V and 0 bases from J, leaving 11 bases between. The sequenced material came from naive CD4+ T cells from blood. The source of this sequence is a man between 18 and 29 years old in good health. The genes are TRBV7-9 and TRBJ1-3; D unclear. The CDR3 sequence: CAPGGISGNTIYF. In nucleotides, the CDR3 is TGTGCCCCGGGAGGTATCTCTGGAAACACCATATATTTT. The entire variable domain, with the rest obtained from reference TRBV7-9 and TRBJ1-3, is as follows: DTGVSQNPRHKITKRGQNVTFRCDPISEHNRLYWYRQTLGQGPEFLTYFQNEAQLEKSRLLSDRFSAERPKGSFSTLEIQRTEQGDSAMYLCAPGGISGNTIYFGEGSWLTVV.